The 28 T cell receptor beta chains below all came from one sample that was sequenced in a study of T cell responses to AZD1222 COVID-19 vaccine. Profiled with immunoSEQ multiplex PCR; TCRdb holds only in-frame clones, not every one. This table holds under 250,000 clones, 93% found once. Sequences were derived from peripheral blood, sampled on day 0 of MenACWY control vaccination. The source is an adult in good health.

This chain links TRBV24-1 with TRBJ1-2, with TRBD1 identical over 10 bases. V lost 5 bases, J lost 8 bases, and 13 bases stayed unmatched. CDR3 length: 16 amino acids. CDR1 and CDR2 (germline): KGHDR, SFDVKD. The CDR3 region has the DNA TGTGCCACCAGTGCTCCCCACCTAGGACAGGGGGGCGGCTACACCTTC. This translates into CATSAPHLGQGGGYTF.

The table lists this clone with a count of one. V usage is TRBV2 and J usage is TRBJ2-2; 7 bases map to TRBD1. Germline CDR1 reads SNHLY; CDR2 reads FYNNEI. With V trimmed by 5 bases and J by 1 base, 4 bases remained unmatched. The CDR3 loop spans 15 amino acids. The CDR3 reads CASSKGQKNTGELFF. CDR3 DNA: TGTGCCAGCAGTAAGGGACAGAAGAACACCGGGGAGCTGTTTTTT.

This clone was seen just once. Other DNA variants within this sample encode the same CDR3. CDR3 residues: CASSRDSYGYTF. The CDR3 bases are TGTGCCAGCAGCCGGGACAGCTATGGCTACACCTTC. The chain has TRBV7-2 and TRBJ1-2; 7 positions agree with TRBD1. The CDR3 covers 12 residues. J gave up 4 bases and V 5 bases, and 1 base lay outside the gene matches. The V gene's germline CDR1 is SGHTA and CDR2 FQGNSA.

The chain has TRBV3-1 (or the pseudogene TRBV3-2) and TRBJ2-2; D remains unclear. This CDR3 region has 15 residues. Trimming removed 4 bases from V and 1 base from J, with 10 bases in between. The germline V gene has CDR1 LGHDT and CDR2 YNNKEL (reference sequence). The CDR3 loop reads CASSRVGQNTGELFF. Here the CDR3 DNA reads TGTGCCAGCAGCCGTGTCGGGCAGAACACCGGGGAGCTGTTTTTT.

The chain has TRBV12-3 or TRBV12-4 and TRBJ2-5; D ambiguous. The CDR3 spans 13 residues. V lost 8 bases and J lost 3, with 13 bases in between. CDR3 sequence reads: CASAEHRKETQYF. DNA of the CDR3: TGTGCCAGCGCCGAGCACAGAAAAGAGACCCAGTACTTC.

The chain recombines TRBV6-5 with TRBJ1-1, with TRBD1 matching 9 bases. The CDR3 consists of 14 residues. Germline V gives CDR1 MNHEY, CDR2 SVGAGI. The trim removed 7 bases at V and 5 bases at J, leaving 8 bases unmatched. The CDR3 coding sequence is TGTGCCAGCAACCCACAGGGGGCGCTGACTGAAGCTTTCTTT. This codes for CASNPQGALTEAFF.

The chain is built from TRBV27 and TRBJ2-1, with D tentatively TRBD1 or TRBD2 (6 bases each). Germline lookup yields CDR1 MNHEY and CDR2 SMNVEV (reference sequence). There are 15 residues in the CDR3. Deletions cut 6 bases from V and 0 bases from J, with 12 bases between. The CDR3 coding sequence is TGTGCCAGCAGCCCAAGGGGGGTCTCCTACAATGAGCAGTTCTTC. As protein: CASSPRGVSYNEQFF.

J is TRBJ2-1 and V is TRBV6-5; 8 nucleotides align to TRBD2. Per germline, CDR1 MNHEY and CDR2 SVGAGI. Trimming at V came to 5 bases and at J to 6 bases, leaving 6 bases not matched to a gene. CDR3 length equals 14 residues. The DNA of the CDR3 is TGTGCCAGCAGTAGGGGACTAGAGGGCAATGAGCAGTTCTTC. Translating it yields CASSRGLEGNEQFF.

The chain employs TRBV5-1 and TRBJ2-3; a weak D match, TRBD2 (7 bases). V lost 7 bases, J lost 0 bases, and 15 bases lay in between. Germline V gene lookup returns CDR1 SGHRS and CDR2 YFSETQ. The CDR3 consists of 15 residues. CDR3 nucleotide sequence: TGCGCCAGCGATAGGGGGGGCCCTAGCACAGATACGCAGTATTTT. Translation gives CASDRGGPSTDTQYF.

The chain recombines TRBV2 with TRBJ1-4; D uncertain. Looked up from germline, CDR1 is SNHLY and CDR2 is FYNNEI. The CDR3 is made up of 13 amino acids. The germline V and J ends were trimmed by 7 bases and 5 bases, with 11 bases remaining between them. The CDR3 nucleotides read TGTGCCAGCATCGGGCAGGAGAATGAAAAACTGTTTTTT. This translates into CASIGQENEKLFF.

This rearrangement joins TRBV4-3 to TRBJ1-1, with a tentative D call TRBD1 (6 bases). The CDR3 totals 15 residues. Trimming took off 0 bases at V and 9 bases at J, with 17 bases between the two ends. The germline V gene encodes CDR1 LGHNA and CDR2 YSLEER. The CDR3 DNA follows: TGCGCCAGCAGCCAAGAGCGGACAGCCCTTGTGCAAGCTTTCTTT. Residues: CASSQERTALVQAFF.

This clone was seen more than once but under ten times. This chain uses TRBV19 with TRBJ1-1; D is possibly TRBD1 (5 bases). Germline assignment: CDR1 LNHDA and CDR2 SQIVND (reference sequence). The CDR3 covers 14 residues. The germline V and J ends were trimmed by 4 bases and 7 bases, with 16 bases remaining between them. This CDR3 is CASSSDARAYEAFF. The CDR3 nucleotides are TGTGCCAGTAGTAGCGACGCCAGGGCATATGAAGCTTTCTTT.

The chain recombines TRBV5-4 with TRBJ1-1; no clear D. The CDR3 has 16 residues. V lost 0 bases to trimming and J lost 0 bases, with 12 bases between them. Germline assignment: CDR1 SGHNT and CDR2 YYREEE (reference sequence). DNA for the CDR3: TGTGCCAGCAGCTTGGCCCACAGTACAGTGAACACTGAAGCTTTCTTT. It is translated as CASSLAHSTVNTEAFF. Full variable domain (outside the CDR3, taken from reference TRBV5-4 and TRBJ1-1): ETGVTQSPTHLIKTRGQQVTLRCSSQSGHNTVSWYQQALGQGPQFIFQYYREEENGRGNFPPRFSGLQFPNYSSELNVNALELDDSALYLCASSLAHSTVNTEAFFGQGTRLTVV.

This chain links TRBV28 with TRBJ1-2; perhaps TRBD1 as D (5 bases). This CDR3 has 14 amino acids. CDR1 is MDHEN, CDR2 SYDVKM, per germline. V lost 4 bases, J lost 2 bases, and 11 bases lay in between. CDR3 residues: CASSSPGANYGYTF. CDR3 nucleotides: TGTGCCAGCAGTTCCCCCGGGGCAAACTATGGCTACACCTTC.

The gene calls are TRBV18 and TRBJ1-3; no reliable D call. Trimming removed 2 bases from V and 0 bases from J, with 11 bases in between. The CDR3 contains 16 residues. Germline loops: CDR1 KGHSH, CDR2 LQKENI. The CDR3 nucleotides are TGTGCCAGCTCACCATCTTTTAGTTTCTCTGGAAACACCATATATTTT. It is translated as CASSPSFSFSGNTIYF.

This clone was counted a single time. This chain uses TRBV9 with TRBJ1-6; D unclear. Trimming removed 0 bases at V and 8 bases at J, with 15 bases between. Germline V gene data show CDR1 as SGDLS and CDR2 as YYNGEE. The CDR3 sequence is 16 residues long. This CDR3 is CASSVAWDSKDSPLHF. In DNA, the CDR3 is TGTGCCAGCAGCGTAGCCTGGGATTCCAAGGATTCACCCCTCCACTTT.

CDR3 sequence reads: CASSHDPLTGRGNTIYF. The CDR3 nucleotides are TGTGCCAGCAGTCATGACCCCTTGACAGGGCGAGGAAACACCATATATTTT. The rearrangement links TRBV3-1 (or the pseudogene TRBV3-2) to TRBJ1-3; 7 bases align to TRBD1. The CDR3 runs 17 residues. Germline-derived CDR1 and CDR2 are LGHDT and YNNKEL (reference sequence). Trimming at V came to 6 bases and at J to 4 bases, leaving 15 bases not matched to a gene.

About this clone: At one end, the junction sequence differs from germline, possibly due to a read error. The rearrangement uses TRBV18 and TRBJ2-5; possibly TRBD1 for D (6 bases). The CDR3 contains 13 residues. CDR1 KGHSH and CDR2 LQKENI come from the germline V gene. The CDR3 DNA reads TGTGCCAGCTCTCAGGGGCTTCAAGGGACCCAGTACTTC. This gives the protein CASSQGLQGTQYF.

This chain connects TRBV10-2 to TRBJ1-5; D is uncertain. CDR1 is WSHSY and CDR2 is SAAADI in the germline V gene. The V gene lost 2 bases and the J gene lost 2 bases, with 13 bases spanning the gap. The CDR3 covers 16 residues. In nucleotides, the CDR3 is TGCGCCAGCAGTGAGCCTCGGACTATGGGCAATCAGCCCCAGCATTTT. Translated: CASSEPRTMGNQPQHF.

In DNA, the CDR3 is TGCGCCAGCAGCCAAGATTTTATTTGGGGGGCGGAAAACACCATATATTTT. This gives the protein CASSQDFIWGAENTIYF. V is TRBV4-3 and J is TRBJ1-3, with a tentative D call TRBD1 (6 bases). The CDR3 contains 17 residues. The germline V and J ends were trimmed by 0 bases and 6 bases, with 18 bases remaining between them. Germline V gives CDR1 LGHNA, CDR2 YSLEER.

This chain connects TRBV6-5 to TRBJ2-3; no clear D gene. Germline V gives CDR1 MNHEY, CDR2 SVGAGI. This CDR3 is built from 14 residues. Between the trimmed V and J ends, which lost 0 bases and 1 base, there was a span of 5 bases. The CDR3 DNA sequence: TGTGCCAGCAGTTACTCCTCGGGCACAGATACGCAGTATTTT. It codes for CASSYSSGTDTQYF.

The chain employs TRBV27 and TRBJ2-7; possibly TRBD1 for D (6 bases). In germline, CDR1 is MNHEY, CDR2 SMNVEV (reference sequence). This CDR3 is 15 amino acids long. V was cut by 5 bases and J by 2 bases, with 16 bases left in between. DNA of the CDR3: TGTGCCAGCAGTCTCACCGGTGGGGGCACCTACGAGCAGTACTTC. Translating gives CASSLTGGGTYEQYF.

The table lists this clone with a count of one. The CDR3 coding sequence is TGCGCCAGCAGCGCACAGGCTAGCTCCTATAATTCACCCCTCCACTTT. Protein product: CASSAQASSYNSPLHF. The rearrangement uses TRBV5-1 and TRBJ1-6; possibly TRBD1 for D (5 bases). Germline V gene sequence: CDR1 SGHRS, CDR2 YFSETQ. The length of the CDR3 is 16 residues. Between the trimmed V and J ends, which lost 4 bases and 0 bases, there was a span of 11 bases. The entire variable domain, with the rest obtained from reference TRBV5-1 and TRBJ1-6, is as follows: KAGVTQTPRYLIKTRGQQVTLSCSPISGHRSVSWYQQTPGQGLQFLFEYFSETQRNKGNFPGRFSGRQFSNSRSEMNVSTLELGDSALYLCASSAQASSYNSPLHFGNGTRLTVT.

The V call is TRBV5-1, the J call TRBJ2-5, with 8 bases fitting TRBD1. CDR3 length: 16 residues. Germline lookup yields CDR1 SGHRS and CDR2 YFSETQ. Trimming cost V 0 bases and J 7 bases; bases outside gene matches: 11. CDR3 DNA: TGCGCCAGCAGCTTGGAGTCAGGGGGCATTTTAGGGACCCAGTACTTC. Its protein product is CASSLESGGILGTQYF.

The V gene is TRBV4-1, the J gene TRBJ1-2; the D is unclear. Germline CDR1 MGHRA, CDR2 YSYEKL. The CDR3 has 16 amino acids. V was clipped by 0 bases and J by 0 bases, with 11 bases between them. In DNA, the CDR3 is TGCGCCAGCAGCCAAGAAGGGCACTTAGCTAACTATGGCTACACCTTC. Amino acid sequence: CASSQEGHLANYGYTF.

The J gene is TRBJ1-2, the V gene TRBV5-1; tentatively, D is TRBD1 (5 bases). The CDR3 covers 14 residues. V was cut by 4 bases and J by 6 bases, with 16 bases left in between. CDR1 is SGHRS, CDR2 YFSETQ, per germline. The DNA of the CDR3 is TGCGCCAGCAGCCCTGGGACCAGGGTTGATGGCTACACCTTC. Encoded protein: CASSPGTRVDGYTF.

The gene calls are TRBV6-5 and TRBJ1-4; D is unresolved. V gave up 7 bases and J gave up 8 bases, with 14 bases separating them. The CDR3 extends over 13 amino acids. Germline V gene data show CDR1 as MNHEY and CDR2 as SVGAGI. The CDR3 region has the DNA TGTGCCAGCAACCCGACCGGCGGAGAAAAACTGTTTTTT. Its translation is CASNPTGGEKLFF.

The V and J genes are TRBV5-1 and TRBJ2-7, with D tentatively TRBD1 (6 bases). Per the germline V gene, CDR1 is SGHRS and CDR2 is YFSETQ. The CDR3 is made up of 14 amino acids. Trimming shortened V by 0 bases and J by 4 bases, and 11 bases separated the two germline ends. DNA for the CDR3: TGCGCCAGCAGCTTGGCAGGTGACAGGTACGAGCAGTACTTC. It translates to CASSLAGDRYEQYF.